A selection of T cell receptor beta chains follows, all from one sample in a study of blood T cell repertoires in COVID-19. Repertoires were generated with immunoSEQ multiplex PCR, while TCRdb's copy carries only in-frame clones and drops some. Here the sample spans a few hundred thousand clones, roughly nine tenths being singletons. The sequenced sample consisted of peripheral blood. The receptors here all came from a man aged 55 to 69 with acute or convalescent COVID-19. CDR3s include the opening cysteine and the closing phenylalanine or tryptophan. The D gene is left open where the match is weak. The size entry is marked missing in some rows and otherwise reads once, few, many or a size class.

D	V	J	length	size	CDR3	DNA
NA	TRBV7-2	TRBJ2-2	16	once	CASSLRQGGNTGELFF	TGTGCCAGCAGCCTTAGACAGGGAGGGAACACCGGGGAGCTGTTTTTT
NA	TRBV11-2	TRBJ2-7	12	NA	CASSTQESEQYF	TGTGCCAGCAGCACACAGGAGTCCGAGCAGTACTTC
NA	TRBV5-4	TRBJ2-1	13	NA	CASSPLAPNEQFF	TGTGCCAGCAGCCCACTTGCCCCCAATGAGCAGTTCTTC
TRBD1	TRBV27	TRBJ1-2	15	NA	CASSLFGQGTYGYTF	TGTGCCAGCAGTTTGTTTGGACAGGGAACCTATGGCTACACCTTC
TRBD1	TRBV29-1	TRBJ2-1	13	NA	CSVERTGLNEQFF	TGCAGCGTTGAAAGGACAGGCTTGAATGAGCAGTTCTTC
NA	TRBV11-2	TRBJ2-3	16	NA	CASSQRGLGRTDTQYF	TGTGCCAGCAGCCAGAGGGGACTGGGACGTACAGATACGCAGTATTTT
TRBD2	TRBV29-1	TRBJ2-1	15	NA	CSVEYEREAYNEQFF	TGCAGCGTTGAATACGAGCGGGAGGCCTACAATGAGCAGTTCTTC
TRBD1	TRBV30	TRBJ2-7	14	NA	CAWSFDRGIHEQYF	TGTGCCTGGAGTTTTGACAGGGGGATCCACGAGCAGTACTTC
TRBD1	TRBV19	TRBJ1-1	14	NA	CASSTGQGGFKAFF	TGTGCCAGTAGTACCGGACAGGGGGGATTTAAGGCTTTCTTT
NA	TRBV6-2/TRBV6-3	TRBJ1-2	13	NA	CASSYRSLLGYTF	TGTGCCAGCAGTTATCGCAGTTTGCTTGGCTACACCTTC
TRBD1	TRBV10-3	TRBJ2-7	15	NA	CAISGFETGSYEQYF	TGTGCCATCAGTGGGTTCGAGACAGGGTCCTACGAGCAGTACTTC
NA	TRBV5-1	TRBJ1-4	16	once	CASSAGLEGISEKLFF	TGCGCCAGCAGCGCCGGACTAGAAGGGATCAGCGAAAAACTATTTTTT
TRBD2	TRBV5-1	TRBJ2-2	17	NA	CASSRQGAGGPTGELFF	TGCGCCAGCAGCCGGCAAGGAGCGGGAGGGCCTACCGGGGAGCTGTTTTTT
NA	TRBV7-9	TRBJ1-1	13	NA	CASSSRGTGEAFF	TGTGCCAGCAGCTCGAGGGGGACGGGTGAAGCTTTCTTT
NA	TRBV19	TRBJ1-5	14	NA	CASSRTGTNQPQHF	TGTGCCAGTAGTAGAACAGGTACAAATCAGCCCCAGCATTTT
TRBD2	TRBV5-1	TRBJ2-2	20	NA	CASSFFPLPGGRAGTGELFF	TGCGCCAGCAGCTTTTTTCCCCTCCCCGGCGGGAGGGCGGGCACCGGGGAGCTGTTTTTT
NA	TRBV21-1	TRBJ2-1	15	NA	CASSTWDRGGNEQFF	TGTGCCAGCAGCACCTGGGACAGGGGAGGCAATGAGCAGTTCTTC